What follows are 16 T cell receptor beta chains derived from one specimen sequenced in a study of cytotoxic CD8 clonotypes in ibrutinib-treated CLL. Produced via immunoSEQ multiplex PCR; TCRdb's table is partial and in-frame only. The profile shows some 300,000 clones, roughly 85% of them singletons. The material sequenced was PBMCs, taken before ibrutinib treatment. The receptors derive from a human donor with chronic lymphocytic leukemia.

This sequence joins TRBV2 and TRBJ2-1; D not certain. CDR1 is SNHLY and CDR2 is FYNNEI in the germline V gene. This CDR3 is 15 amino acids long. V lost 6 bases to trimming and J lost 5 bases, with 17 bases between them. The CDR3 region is CASRLDELENNEQFF. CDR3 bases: TGTGCCAGCAGGCTGGACGAGTTAGAGAACAATGAGCAGTTCTTC. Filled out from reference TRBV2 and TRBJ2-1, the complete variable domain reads EPEVTQTPSHQVTQMGQEVILRCVPISNHLYFYWYRQILGQKVEFLVSFYNNEISEKSEIFDDQFSVERPDGSNFTLKIRSTKLEDSAMYFCASRLDELENNEQFFGPGTRLTVL.

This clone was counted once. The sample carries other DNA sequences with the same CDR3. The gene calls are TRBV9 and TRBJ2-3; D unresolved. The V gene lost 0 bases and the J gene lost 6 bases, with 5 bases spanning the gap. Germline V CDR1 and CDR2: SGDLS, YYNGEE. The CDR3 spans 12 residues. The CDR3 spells CASSVVGDTQYF. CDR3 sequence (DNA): TGTGCCAGCAGCGTAGTTGGGGATACGCAGTATTTT.

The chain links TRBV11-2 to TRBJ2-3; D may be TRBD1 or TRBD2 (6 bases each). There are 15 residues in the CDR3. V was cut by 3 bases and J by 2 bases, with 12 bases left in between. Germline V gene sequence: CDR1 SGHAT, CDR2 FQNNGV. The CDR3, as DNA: TGTGCCAGCAGCTTTGGGGGGCGGAACACAGATACGCAGTATTTT. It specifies CASSFGGRNTDTQYF.

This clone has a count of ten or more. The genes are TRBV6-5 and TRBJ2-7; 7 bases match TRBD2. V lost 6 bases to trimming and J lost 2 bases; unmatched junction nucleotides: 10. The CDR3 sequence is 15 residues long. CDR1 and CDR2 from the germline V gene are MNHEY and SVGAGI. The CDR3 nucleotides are TGTGCCAGCAGGCCCCTCTTGGCGGGAGCCTACGAGCAGTACTTC. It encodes CASRPLLAGAYEQYF.

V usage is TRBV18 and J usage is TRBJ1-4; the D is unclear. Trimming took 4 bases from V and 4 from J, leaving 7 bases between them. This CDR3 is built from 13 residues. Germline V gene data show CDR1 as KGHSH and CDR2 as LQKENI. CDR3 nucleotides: TGTGCCAGCTCACGGGATGTTAATGAAAAACTGTTTTTT. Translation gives CASSRDVNEKLFF.

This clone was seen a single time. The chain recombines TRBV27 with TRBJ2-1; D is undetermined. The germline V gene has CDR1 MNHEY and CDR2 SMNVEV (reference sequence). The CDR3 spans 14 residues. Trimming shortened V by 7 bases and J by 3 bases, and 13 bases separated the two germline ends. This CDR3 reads CASKRIGNYNEQFF. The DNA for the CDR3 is TGTGCCAGCAAGAGGATAGGGAACTACAATGAGCAGTTCTTC.

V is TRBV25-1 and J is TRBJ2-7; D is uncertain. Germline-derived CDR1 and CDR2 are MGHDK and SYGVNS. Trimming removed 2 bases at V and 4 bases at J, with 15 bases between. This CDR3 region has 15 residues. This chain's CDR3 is CASSEGSSLGYEQYF. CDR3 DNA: TGTGCCAGCAGTGAAGGGTCCAGCCTCGGGTACGAGCAGTACTTC.

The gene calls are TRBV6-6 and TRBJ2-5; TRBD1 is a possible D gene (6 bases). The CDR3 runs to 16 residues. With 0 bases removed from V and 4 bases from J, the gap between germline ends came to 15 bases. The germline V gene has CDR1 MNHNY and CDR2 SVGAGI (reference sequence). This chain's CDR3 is CASSYSQGQDRETQYF. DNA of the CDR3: TGTGCCAGCAGTTACTCGCAGGGGCAGGATCGAGAGACCCAGTACTTC.

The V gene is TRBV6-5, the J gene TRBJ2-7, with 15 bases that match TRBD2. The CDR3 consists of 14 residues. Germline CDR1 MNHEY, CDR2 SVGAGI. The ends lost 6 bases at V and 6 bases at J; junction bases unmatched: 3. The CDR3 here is CASRRGLAGGEQYF. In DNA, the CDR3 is TGTGCCAGCAGACGGGGACTAGCGGGAGGCGAGCAGTACTTC.

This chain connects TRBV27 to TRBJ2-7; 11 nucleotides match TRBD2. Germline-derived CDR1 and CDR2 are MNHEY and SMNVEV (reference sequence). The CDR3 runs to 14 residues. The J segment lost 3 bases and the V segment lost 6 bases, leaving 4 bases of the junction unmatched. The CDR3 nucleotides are TGTGCCAGCAGCGCAGGGACTAGCGGCTACGAGCAGTACTTC. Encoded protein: CASSAGTSGYEQYF.

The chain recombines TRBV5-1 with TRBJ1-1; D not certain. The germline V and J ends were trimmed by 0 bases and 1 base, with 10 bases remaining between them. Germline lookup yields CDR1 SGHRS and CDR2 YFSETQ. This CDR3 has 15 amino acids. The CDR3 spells CASSLGGTENTEAFF. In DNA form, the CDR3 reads TGCGCCAGCAGCTTGGGAGGCACGGAGAACACTGAAGCTTTCTTT.

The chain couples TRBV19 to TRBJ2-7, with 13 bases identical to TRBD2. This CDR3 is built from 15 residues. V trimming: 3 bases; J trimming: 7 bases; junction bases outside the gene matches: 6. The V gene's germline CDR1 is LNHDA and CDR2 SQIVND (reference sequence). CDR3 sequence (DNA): TGTGCCAGTAGTATGGTGACTAGCGGGAGGAGAGAGCAGTACTTC. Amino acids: CASSMVTSGRREQYF. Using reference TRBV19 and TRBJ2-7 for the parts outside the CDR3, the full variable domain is DGGITQSPKYLFRKEGQNVTLSCEQNLNHDAMYWYRQDPGQGLRLIYYSQIVNDFQKGDIAEGYSVSREKKESFPLTVTSAQKNPTAFYLCASSMVTSGRREQYFGPGTRLTVT.

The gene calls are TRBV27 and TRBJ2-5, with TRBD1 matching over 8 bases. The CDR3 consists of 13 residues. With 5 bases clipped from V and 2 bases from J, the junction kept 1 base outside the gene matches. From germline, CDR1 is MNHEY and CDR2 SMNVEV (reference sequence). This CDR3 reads CASSGTGQETQYF. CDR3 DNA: TGTGCCAGCAGTGGGACAGGACAAGAGACCCAGTACTTC.

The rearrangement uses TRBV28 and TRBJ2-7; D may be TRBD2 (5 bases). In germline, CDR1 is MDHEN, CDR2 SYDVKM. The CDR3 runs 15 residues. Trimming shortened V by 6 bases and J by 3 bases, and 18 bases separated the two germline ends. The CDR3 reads CASRTTGHSLYEQYF. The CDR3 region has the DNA TGTGCCAGCAGGACTACGGGTCACAGCCTCTACGAGCAGTACTTC.

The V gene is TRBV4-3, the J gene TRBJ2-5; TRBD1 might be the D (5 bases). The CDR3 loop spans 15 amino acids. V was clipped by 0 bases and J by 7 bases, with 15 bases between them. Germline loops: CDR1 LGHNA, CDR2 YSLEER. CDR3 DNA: TGCGCCAGCAGCCAAGAGCGCGGCGTAGACAGGACCCAGTACTTC. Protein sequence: CASSQERGVDRTQYF.

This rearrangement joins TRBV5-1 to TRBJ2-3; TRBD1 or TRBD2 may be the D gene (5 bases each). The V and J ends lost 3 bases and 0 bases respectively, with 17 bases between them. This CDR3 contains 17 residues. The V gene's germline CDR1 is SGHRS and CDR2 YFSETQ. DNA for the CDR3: TGCGCCAGCAGCTCCACGAAAGGGACGAAGAGCACAGATACGCAGTATTTT. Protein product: CASSSTKGTKSTDTQYF.